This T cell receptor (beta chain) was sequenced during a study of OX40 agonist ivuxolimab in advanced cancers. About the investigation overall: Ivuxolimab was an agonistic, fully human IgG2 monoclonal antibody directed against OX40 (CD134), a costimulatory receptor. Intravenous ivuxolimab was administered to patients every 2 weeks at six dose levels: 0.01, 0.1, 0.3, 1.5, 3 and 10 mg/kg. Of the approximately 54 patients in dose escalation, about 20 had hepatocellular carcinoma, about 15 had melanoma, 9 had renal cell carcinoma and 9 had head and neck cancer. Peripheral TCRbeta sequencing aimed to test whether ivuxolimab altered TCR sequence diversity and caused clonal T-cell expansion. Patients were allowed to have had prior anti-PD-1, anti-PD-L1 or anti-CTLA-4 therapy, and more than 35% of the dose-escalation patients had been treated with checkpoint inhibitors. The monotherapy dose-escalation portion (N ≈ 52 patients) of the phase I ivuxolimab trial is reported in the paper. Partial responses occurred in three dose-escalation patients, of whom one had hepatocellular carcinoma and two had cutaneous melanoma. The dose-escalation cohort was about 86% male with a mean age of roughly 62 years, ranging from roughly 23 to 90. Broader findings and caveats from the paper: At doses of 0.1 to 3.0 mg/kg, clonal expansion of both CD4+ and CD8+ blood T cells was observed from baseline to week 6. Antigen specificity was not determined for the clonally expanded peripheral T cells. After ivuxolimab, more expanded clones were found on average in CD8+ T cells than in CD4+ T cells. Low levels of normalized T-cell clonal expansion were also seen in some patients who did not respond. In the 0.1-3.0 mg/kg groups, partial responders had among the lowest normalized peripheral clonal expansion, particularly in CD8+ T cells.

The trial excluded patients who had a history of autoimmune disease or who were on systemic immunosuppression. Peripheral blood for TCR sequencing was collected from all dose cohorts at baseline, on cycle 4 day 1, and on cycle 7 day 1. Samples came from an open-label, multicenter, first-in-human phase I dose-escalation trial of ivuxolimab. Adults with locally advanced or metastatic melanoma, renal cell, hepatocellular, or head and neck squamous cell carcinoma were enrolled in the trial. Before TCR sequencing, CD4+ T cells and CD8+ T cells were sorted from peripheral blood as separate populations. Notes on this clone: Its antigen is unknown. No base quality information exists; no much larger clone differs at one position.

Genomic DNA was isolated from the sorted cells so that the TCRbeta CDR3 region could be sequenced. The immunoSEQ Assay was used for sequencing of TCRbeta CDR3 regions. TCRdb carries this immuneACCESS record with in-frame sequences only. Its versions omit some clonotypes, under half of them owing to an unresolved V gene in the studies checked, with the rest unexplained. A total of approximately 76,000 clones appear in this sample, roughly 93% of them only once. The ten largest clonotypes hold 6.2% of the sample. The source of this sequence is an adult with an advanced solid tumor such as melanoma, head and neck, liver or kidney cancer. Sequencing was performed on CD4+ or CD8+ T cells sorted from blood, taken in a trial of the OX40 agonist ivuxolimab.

The CDR3 protein: CASSLARPGLAGVEVSTDTQYF. In nucleotides, the sequence is TGTGCCAGCAGCTTAGCCAGACCGGGACTAGCGGGAGTAGAGGTTAGCACAGATACGCAGTATTTT. Here the chain combines TRBV7-3 and TRBJ2-3, and 14 bases in between align with TRBD2. Ends trimmed: V by 2 bases, J by 0 bases; bases unmatched to a gene: 16. Sequences SGHTA (CDR1) and FQGTGA (CDR2) are obtained from the germline V gene. The CDR3 measures 22 amino acids from cysteine to phenylalanine. Left in the record is the CDR3 DNA by itself, 66 bases read in frame from the first base.